The rows below give T cell receptor beta chains drawn from one sample of a study of blood T cell repertoires in COVID-19. Using immunoSEQ multiplex PCR, the repertoire was profiled, and TCRdb retains in-frame clones only, with some absent. The data show some 19,000 clones, approximately 85% seen once. What was sequenced was peripheral blood. The receptors derive from a man at least 80 years old with acute or convalescent COVID-19. The CDR3 runs from the conserved cysteine through the conserved F or W. D genes are given only for firm matches. Not all rows give a size; the values are once, few, many and, for expanded clones, a class.

D: -; J: TRBJ1-4; size: -; V: TRBV5-1; CDR3: CASSFGQALNEKLFF; DNA: TGCGCCAGCAGCTTTGGGCAGGCGTTGAATGAAAAACTGTTTTTT
D: TRBD1; J: TRBJ1-1; size: -; V: TRBV19; CDR3: CASTPDRAGSNTEAFF; DNA: TGTGCCAGTACCCCGGACAGGGCAGGGTCAAACACTGAAGCTTTCTTT
D: TRBD1; J: TRBJ2-7; size: -; V: TRBV15; CDR3: CATSREGQGAYEQYF; DNA: TGTGCCACCAGCAGAGAGGGGCAGGGGGCCTACGAGCAGTACTTC
D: TRBD1; J: TRBJ2-7; size: -; V: TRBV5-8; CDR3: CASSLGTGASQYF; DNA: TGTGCCAGCAGCCTAGGGACAGGGGCGAGTCAGTACTTC
D: -; J: TRBJ1-5; size: once; V: TRBV4-1; CDR3: CASSQEGDIDQPQHF; DNA: TGCGCCAGCAGCCAAGAGGGGGACATCGATCAGCCCCAGCATTTT
D: TRBD2; J: TRBJ2-3; size: -; V: TRBV6-2/TRBV6-3; CDR3: CASSPLAGGNTQYF; DNA: TGTGCCAGCAGCCCCCTAGCGGGGGGGAATACGCAGTATTTT
D: -; J: TRBJ1-2; size: -; V: TRBV7-9; CDR3: CASSLFSLEYGYTF; DNA: TGTGCCAGCAGCTTATTCTCCCTGGAGTATGGCTACACCTTC
D: -; J: TRBJ2-7; size: -; V: TRBV29-1; CDR3: CSVVRGLGYEQYF; DNA: TGCAGCGTTGTCAGGGGTTTGGGTTACGAGCAGTACTTC
D: TRBD2; J: TRBJ2-1; size: once; V: TRBV2; CDR3: CASQGLDNEQFF; DNA: TGTGCCAGCCAGGGACTAGACAATGAGCAGTTCTTC
D: TRBD1; J: TRBJ2-1; size: once; V: TRBV11-2; CDR3: CASSLAGQVPFSYNEQFF; DNA: TGTGCCAGCAGCCTTGCGGGACAGGTCCCCTTCTCCTACAATGAGCAGTTCTTC
D: -; J: TRBJ1-1; size: -; V: TRBV7-2; CDR3: CASSLQVNTEAFF; DNA: TGTGCCAGCAGCTTACAGGTGAACACTGAAGCTTTCTTT
D: TRBD1; J: TRBJ2-7; size: -; V: TRBV19; CDR3: CASSRKGQGASYEQYF; DNA: TGTGCCAGTAGTAGAAAAGGACAGGGGGCCTCCTACGAGCAGTACTTC
D: TRBD1; J: TRBJ1-6; size: -; V: TRBV7-6; CDR3: CASSLAGQGGSPLHF; DNA: TGTGCCAGCAGCTTAGCGGGACAGGGGGGTTCACCCCTCCACTTT
D: TRBD2; J: TRBJ2-5; size: -; V: TRBV28; CDR3: CASSSSGGPSETQYF; DNA: TGTGCCAGCAGTAGTAGCGGGGGACCTTCGGAGACCCAGTACTTC
D: -; J: TRBJ1-2; size: -; V: TRBV5-8; CDR3: CASRPGGVNYGYTF; DNA: TGTGCCAGCAGACCGGGGGGCGTGAATTATGGCTACACCTTC
D: TRBD1; J: TRBJ2-2; size: -; V: TRBV9; CDR3: CASSGGTGIGTGELFF; DNA: TGTGCCAGCAGCGGGGGGACAGGGATAGGAACCGGGGAGCTGTTTTTT
D: -; J: TRBJ1-2; size: -; V: TRBV27; CDR3: CASSQSNGAYGYTF; DNA: TGTGCCAGCAGCCAATCCAATGGGGCGTATGGCTACACCTTC
D: -; J: TRBJ2-3; size: few; V: TRBV30; CDR3: CAWSEAAGLDTQYF; DNA: TGTGCCTGGAGTGAAGCGGCGGGTCTGGATACGCAGTATTTT
D: -; J: TRBJ2-7; size: -; V: TRBV7-3; CDR3: CASSLGPGAEQYF; DNA: TGTGCCAGCAGCTTAGGGCCAGGGGCCGAGCAGTACTTC
D: -; J: TRBJ2-5; size: -; V: TRBV9; CDR3: CASSVRGGKTQYF; DNA: TGTGCCAGCAGCGTCAGGGGAGGGAAGACCCAGTACTTC
D: TRBD1; J: TRBJ1-2; size: -; V: TRBV19; CDR3: CASSQGVANYGYTF; DNA: TGTGCCAGTAGTCAGGGGGTAGCCAACTATGGCTACACCTTC
D: -; J: TRBJ1-1; size: -; V: TRBV28; CDR3: CASSILRGAETEAFF; DNA: TGTGCCAGCAGTATACTCAGGGGCGCTGAGACTGAAGCTTTCTTT
D: -; J: TRBJ2-1; size: -; V: TRBV7-3; CDR3: CASSSRVSGGNEQFF; DNA: TGTGCCAGCAGCTCCAGGGTCTCCGGAGGGAATGAGCAGTTCTTC
D: TRBD1; J: TRBJ1-5; size: -; V: TRBV27; CDR3: CASSPGQGHQPQHF; DNA: TGTGCCAGCAGTCCTGGACAGGGGCATCAGCCCCAGCATTTT
D: -; J: TRBJ1-5; size: -; V: TRBV4-3; CDR3: CASSQDSHSNQPQHF; DNA: TGCGCCAGCAGCCAAGATTCACACAGCAATCAGCCCCAGCATTTT
D: -; J: TRBJ2-3; size: -; V: TRBV7-2; CDR3: CASSAQAGPPDTQYF; DNA: TGTGCCAGCAGCGCCCAGGCGGGGCCGCCAGATACGCAGTATTTT
D: TRBD1; J: TRBJ1-2; size: -; V: TRBV19; CDR3: CASSPRQGPGYTF; DNA: TGTGCCAGTAGCCCTCGACAGGGCCCTGGCTACACCTTC
D: TRBD1; J: TRBJ2-2; size: -; V: TRBV24-1; CDR3: CAAGGPGQGALPNTGELFF; DNA: TGTGCCGCAGGCGGCCCCGGACAGGGGGCGCTTCCCAACACCGGGGAGCTGTTTTTT
D: -; J: TRBJ1-1; size: -; V: TRBV6-5; CDR3: CASIGGRLNTEAFF; DNA: TGTGCCAGCATAGGAGGGCGGTTGAACACTGAAGCTTTCTTT
D: -; J: TRBJ1-1; size: -; V: TRBV5-1; CDR3: CASSLGGGAIRNTEAFF; DNA: TGCGCCAGCAGCTTGGGTGGGGGGGCAATTAGGAACACTGAAGCTTTCTTT
D: -; J: TRBJ1-4; size: -; V: TRBV6-2/TRBV6-3; CDR3: CASSPAGTAQEKLFF; DNA: TGTGCCAGCAGCCCCGCGGGGACGGCTCAAGAAAAACTGTTTTTT
D: -; J: TRBJ1-2; size: -; V: TRBV27; CDR3: CASSLGRFGGYTF; DNA: TGTGCCAGCAGTTTAGGGAGATTTGGAGGCTACACCTTC
D: -; J: TRBJ1-6; size: once; V: TRBV19; CDR3: CASSIFELSYNSPLHF; DNA: TGTGCCAGTAGTATCTTTGAGCTCTCCTATAATTCACCCCTCCACTTT
D: TRBD2; J: TRBJ2-3; size: -; V: TRBV5-1; CDR3: CASSLARTSGGSTDTQYF; DNA: TGCGCCAGCAGCCTCGCTCGGACTAGCGGGGGGAGCACAGATACGCAGTATTTT
D: -; J: TRBJ1-5; size: -; V: TRBV6-2/TRBV6-3; CDR3: CASSFKSGRWPNRASQPQHF; DNA: TGTGCCAGCAGTTTTAAATCAGGCCGGTGGCCCAACAGGGCAAGTCAGCCCCAGCATTTT
D: -; J: TRBJ2-7; size: -; V: TRBV7-8; CDR3: CASSLRNLQDYEQYF; DNA: TGTGCCAGCAGCTTACGTAACCTTCAGGACTACGAGCAGTACTTC
D: TRBD1; J: TRBJ2-1; size: once; V: TRBV7-2; CDR3: CASSPGQGGSRNEQFF; DNA: TGTGCCAGCAGCCCGGGACAGGGGGGGTCGAGAAATGAGCAGTTCTTC
D: TRBD1; J: TRBJ2-7; size: few; V: TRBV9; CDR3: CASSPTGGPEQYF; DNA: TGTGCCAGCAGCCCAACAGGGGGCCCCGAGCAGTACTTC
D: TRBD1; J: TRBJ2-1; size: -; V: TRBV6-5; CDR3: CASSSGQGMRNEQFF; DNA: TGTGCCAGCAGTTCGGGACAGGGGATGCGGAATGAGCAGTTCTTC
D: -; J: TRBJ2-3; size: -; V: TRBV9; CDR3: CASSATSRGDTQYF; DNA: TGTGCCAGCAGCGCGACCTCGAGAGGGGATACGCAGTATTTT
D: -; J: TRBJ1-1; size: -; V: TRBV9; CDR3: CASSAFGRNTEAFF; DNA: TGTGCCAGCAGCGCCTTCGGGAGAAACACTGAAGCTTTCTTT
D: -; J: TRBJ1-6; size: -; V: TRBV19; CDR3: CATARGRVSPLHF; DNA: TGTGCCACCGCCCGGGGTAGGGTGTCACCCCTCCACTTT
D: -; J: TRBJ1-1; size: few; V: TRBV15; CDR3: CATSRDGGENTEAFF; DNA: TGTGCCACCAGCAGAGATGGGGGGGAGAACACTGAAGCTTTCTTT
D: -; J: TRBJ1-1; size: -; V: TRBV19; CDR3: CASSEGGWYTEAFF; DNA: TGTGCCAGTAGTGAGGGAGGATGGTACACTGAAGCTTTCTTT
D: TRBD1; J: TRBJ2-7; size: -; V: TRBV5-4; CDR3: CASSRQGALYEQYF; DNA: TGTGCCAGCAGCCGACAGGGGGCTCTTTACGAGCAGTACTTC
D: -; J: TRBJ2-2; size: once; V: TRBV11-3; CDR3: CASSFGEAGELFF; DNA: TGTGCCAGCAGCTTCGGAGAGGCCGGGGAGCTGTTTTTT
D: TRBD1; J: TRBJ1-5; size: -; V: TRBV6-2/TRBV6-3; CDR3: CASSYPQDRVNQPQHF; DNA: TGTGCCAGCAGTTACCCTCAGGACAGGGTAAATCAGCCCCAGCATTTT
D: -; J: TRBJ2-3; size: -; V: TRBV30; CDR3: CAWSAIGGETDTQYF; DNA: TGTGCCTGGAGTGCTATCGGGGGAGAGACAGATACGCAGTATTTT
D: TRBD2; J: TRBJ2-5; size: -; V: TRBV7-9; CDR3: CASSTRGGRGVGETQYF; DNA: TGTGCCAGCAGCACCCGGGGGGGCAGGGGAGTAGGAGAGACCCAGTACTTC
D: TRBD2; J: TRBJ2-3; size: -; V: TRBV9; CDR3: CASSPRVGGTDTQYF; DNA: TGTGCCAGCAGCCCGAGGGTGGGGGGGACAGATACGCAGTATTTT
D: -; J: TRBJ2-2; size: -; V: TRBV6-2/TRBV6-3; CDR3: CASSSRGANTGELFF; DNA: TGTGCCAGCAGTAGTCGGGGAGCTAACACCGGGGAGCTGTTTTTT
D: TRBD1; J: TRBJ1-6; size: -; V: TRBV5-1; CDR3: CASSPRTGGSSYNSPLHF; DNA: TGCGCCAGCAGCCCAAGAACAGGGGGAAGCTCCTATAATTCACCCCTCCACTTT
D: TRBD1; J: TRBJ1-6; size: few; V: TRBV3-1/TRBV3-2; CDR3: CASSHGTGLNSPLHF; DNA: TGTGCCAGCAGCCATGGGACAGGGCTAAATTCACCCCTCCACTTT
D: -; J: TRBJ1-2; size: -; V: TRBV21-1; CDR3: CASSRRGYHGYTF; DNA: TGTGCCAGCAGCAGGAGAGGGTACCATGGCTACACCTTC